Below, 9 T cell receptor beta chains from the same sample are listed, as sequenced in a study of blood T cells in healthy people across ages. With a J-beta primer mix and a sample-barcoded 5' primer, a second PCR ran about 7 to 11 cycles. TCRdb analysed the 5' RACE reads with MiXCR anew, one entry per CDR3 protein. The sample holds roughly 730,000 distinct CDR3 sequences; roughly three fifths are singletons and the top ten take roughly 24%. Sample: blood. Receptors were obtained from a man aged 40-50 years in good health.

Here the CDR3 reads CASRPGLAVETQYF. The CDR3 coding sequence is TGTGCCAGCAGACCGGGACTAGCAGTAGAGACCCAGTACTTC. The chain carries TRBV6-2 or TRBV6-3 and TRBJ2-5; 9 bases agree with TRBD2. The junction had 6 bases not matched to a gene; V was cut back by 6 bases and J by 4 bases. The CDR3 is made up of 14 amino acids. Germline CDR1 is MNHEY and CDR2 is SVGEGT.

The chain has TRBV4-1 and TRBJ2-5, with D unclear. Trimming stripped 2 bases from V and 2 bases from J, with 9 bases between. CDR1 and CDR2 (germline): MGHRA, YSYEKL. CDR3 size: 14 residues. CDR3 region: CASSQLGLQETQYF. CDR3 DNA: TGCGCCAGCAGCCAACTGGGCCTACAAGAGACCCAGTACTTC.

The gene calls are TRBV6-5 and TRBJ2-6; D is undetermined. Trimming cost V 6 bases and J 0 bases, with 9 bases left between them. From germline, CDR1 is MNHEY and CDR2 SVGAGI. The CDR3 runs to 15 residues. CDR3 protein: CASREPNSGANVLTF. CDR3 nucleotides: TGTGCCAGCAGAGAACCGAACTCTGGGGCCAACGTCCTGACTTTC.

The chain recombines TRBV6-1 with TRBJ2-7, with D perhaps TRBD2 (5 bases). Trimming cost V 0 bases and J 0 bases, with 15 bases left between them. Germline V gene data show CDR1 as MNHNS and CDR2 as SASEGT. This CDR3 has 17 amino acids. CDR3 sequence reads: CASSEAGWESRSYEQYF. In DNA form, the CDR3 reads TGTGCCAGCAGTGAAGCGGGGTGGGAGTCGCGCTCCTACGAGCAGTACTTC.

The gene calls are TRBV6-1 and TRBJ2-3, with 10 nucleotides matching TRBD1. CDR1 is MNHNS, CDR2 SASEGT, per germline. J lost 3 bases, V lost 4 bases, and 7 bases had no gene match. The CDR3 sequence is 16 residues long. The CDR3 DNA reads as TGTGCCAGCAGTGGTAAACGGACAGGGGGAACAGATACGCAGTATTTT. The encoded protein is CASSGKRTGGTDTQYF.

This clonotype was observed a handful of times. The genes are TRBV30 and TRBJ1-2; D call uncertain. This CDR3 has 11 amino acids. V was shortened by 0 bases and J by 7 bases, with 6 bases between the two germline ends. CDR1 and CDR2 (germline): GTSNPN, SVGIG (reference sequence). The CDR3 loop is CAWSVMGGYTF. For the CDR3, the DNA is TGTGCCTGGAGTGTAATGGGTGGCTACACCTTC.

V usage is TRBV6-1 and J usage is TRBJ1-2, with 11 positions matching TRBD1. The CDR3 has 15 residues. The V and J ends lost 1 base and 6 bases, in that order; junction bases with no gene match: 4. CDR1 is MNHNS, CDR2 SASEGT, per germline. CDR3 in DNA: TGTGCCAGCAGTGAAGGGACAGGGGGCTCCCATGGCTACACCTTC. Translated: CASSEGTGGSHGYTF.

The chain carries TRBV27 and TRBJ2-3, with D tentatively TRBD1 or TRBD2 (5 bases each). V gave up 10 bases and J gave up 3 bases, with 17 bases separating them. CDR1 is MNHEY, CDR2 SMNVEV, per germline (reference sequence). The CDR3 has 14 amino acids. The CDR3, as DNA: TGTGCCACGAAGAGAGGGGTTAGGACAGATACGCAGTATTTT. Its translation: CATKRGVRTDTQYF.

V and J are TRBV7-2 and TRBJ2-1; TRBD2 agrees at 11 bases. This CDR3 region has 19 residues. The germline CDR1 and CDR2 sequences are SGHTA and FQGNSA. V trimming: 5 bases; J trimming: 9 bases; junction bases outside the gene matches: 21. The CDR3 loop is CASSLNTPILAGVRSEQFF. The CDR3 region has the DNA TGTGCCAGCAGCCTAAACACCCCAATACTAGCGGGAGTACGCAGTGAGCAGTTCTTC.